This TCR beta chain was sequenced in a study of T cell responses to AZD1222 COVID-19 vaccine. As regards this clone: Antigen specificity is unknown.

Clones were read by immunoSEQ multiplex PCR, and TCRdb kept only the in-frame ones, dropping some. Of roughly 140,000 clones listed, just under 95% are singletons. Findings of the study overall: None of the repertoires were sampled until the peak T cell response had passed. Donors, mostly white British, included more females; clonal diversity was possibly underestimated. The study identified only a handful of AZD1222 recipients as seropositive at baseline.

Germline values: CDR1 SQVTM, CDR2 ANQGSEA. J lost 8 bases, V lost 6 bases, and 7 bases had no gene match. The CDR3 runs 13 residues. Material: peripheral blood, obtained on day 0 of AZD1222 vaccination. The V and J genes are TRBV29-1 and TRBJ2-1; 10 bases are a match to TRBD2. The sequence derives from an adult in good health. This CDR3 is CSVAGGTWDEQFF. The CDR3 bases are TGCAGCGTAGCGGGAGGGACTTGGGATGAGCAGTTCTTC.